A selection of T cell receptor beta chains follows, all from one sample in a study of T cell repertoires in cytomegalovirus infection. Via MiXCR, TCRdb re-called the reads, giving one row per CDR3 protein. Among almost 500,000 distinct CDR3 sequences, over 9% were seen once, and the ten largest hold roughly 10%. Sample: PBMCs. All receptors come from a human donor in good health (CMV status not recorded). Some clones in this sample may be carry-over from other donors' samples. Each CDR3 is given with its conserved first and last residue. Each record gives: J gene, D gene, V gene, clone size, CDR3 protein, CDR3 DNA. D genes are given only for firm matches. Clone size is shown for a subset of rows, as once, few, many or a class of expanded clone.

j_call: TRBJ2-1; d_call: TRBD1; v_call: TRBV5-1; clone_size: NA; cdr3_aa: CASSLGAGTGLYNEQFF; cdr3_nt: TGCGCCAGCAGCTTGGGCGCAGGGACAGGATTGTACAATGAGCAGTTCTTC
j_call: TRBJ2-1; d_call: NA; v_call: TRBV7-2; clone_size: many; cdr3_aa: CASSSPLAGSVSYNEQFF; cdr3_nt: TGTGCCAGCAGCTCCCCTCTGGCGGGCAGTGTCTCCTACAATGAGCAGTTCTTC
j_call: TRBJ2-3; d_call: TRBD2; v_call: TRBV7-9; clone_size: many; cdr3_aa: CASSTPTSGVTDTQYF; cdr3_nt: TGTGCCAGCAGCACCCCGACTAGCGGTGTCACAGATACGCAGTATTTT
j_call: TRBJ1-1; d_call: TRBD1; v_call: TRBV7-3; clone_size: many; cdr3_aa: CASSRTGDENTEAFF; cdr3_nt: TGTGCCAGCAGCCGTACAGGGGATGAAAACACTGAAGCTTTCTTT
j_call: TRBJ2-3; d_call: TRBD2; v_call: TRBV6-5; clone_size: NA; cdr3_aa: CASSYSLAGPTDTQYF; cdr3_nt: TGTGCCAGCAGTTACTCGCTAGCGGGGCCCACAGATACGCAGTATTTT
j_call: TRBJ1-1; d_call: NA; v_call: TRBV10-3; clone_size: many; cdr3_aa: CAISETGPNTEAFF; cdr3_nt: TGTGCCATCAGTGAGACAGGGCCGAACACTGAAGCTTTCTTT
j_call: TRBJ2-2; d_call: NA; v_call: TRBV6-2/TRBV6-3; clone_size: NA; cdr3_aa: CASRVPGPSTGELFF; cdr3_nt: TGTGCCAGCAGAGTCCCGGGACCCAGCACCGGGGAGCTGTTTTTT
j_call: TRBJ2-3; d_call: NA; v_call: TRBV7-9; clone_size: many; cdr3_aa: CASSLDGTITNTQYF; cdr3_nt: TGTGCCAGCAGCTTAGACGGAACAATCACAAATACGCAGTATTTT
j_call: TRBJ1-3; d_call: NA; v_call: TRBV2; clone_size: NA; cdr3_aa: CASSLSMRGRDGNTIYF; cdr3_nt: TGTGCCAGCAGTCTCTCTATGAGGGGCCGTGATGGAAACACCATATATTTT
j_call: TRBJ2-1; d_call: NA; v_call: TRBV20-1; clone_size: many; cdr3_aa: CSATRAEGSYNEQFF; cdr3_nt: TGCAGTGCTACTCGGGCTGAAGGCTCCTACAATGAGCAGTTCTTC
j_call: TRBJ1-1; d_call: NA; v_call: TRBV27; clone_size: many; cdr3_aa: CASSPLGREGQAFF; cdr3_nt: TGTGCCAGCAGTCCCCTCGGGCGCGAGGGCCAAGCTTTCTTT
j_call: TRBJ2-5; d_call: NA; v_call: TRBV5-5; clone_size: many; cdr3_aa: CASSLRPGPRQETQYF; cdr3_nt: TGTGCCAGCAGCTTACGACCGGGACCCCGCCAAGAGACCCAGTACTTC
j_call: TRBJ1-1; d_call: NA; v_call: TRBV5-5; clone_size: few; cdr3_aa: CASSFRPEGGRFEAFF; cdr3_nt: TGTGCCAGCAGCTTTAGACCCGAGGGCGGACGGTTTGAAGCTTTCTTT
j_call: TRBJ1-6; d_call: TRBD1; v_call: TRBV3-1; clone_size: many; cdr3_aa: CASSHGTGSDSPLHF; cdr3_nt: TGTGCCAGCAGCCACGGGACAGGGAGTGATTCACCCCTCCACTTT
j_call: TRBJ1-6; d_call: NA; v_call: TRBV7-9; clone_size: few; cdr3_aa: CASSPPGLGDGSPLHF; cdr3_nt: TGTGCCAGCAGCCCCCCCGGGCTCGGTGATGGTTCACCCCTCCACTTT
j_call: TRBJ2-1; d_call: TRBD2; v_call: TRBV6-4; clone_size: NA; cdr3_aa: CASASGIYNEQFF; cdr3_nt: TGTGCCAGCGCTAGCGGGATCTACAATGAGCAGTTCTTC
j_call: TRBJ2-3; d_call: NA; v_call: TRBV28; clone_size: many; cdr3_aa: CASSFTLAIGETDTQYF; cdr3_nt: TGTGCCAGCAGTTTTACCCTAGCGATTGGGGAAACAGATACGCAGTATTTT
j_call: TRBJ1-1; d_call: NA; v_call: TRBV12-3/TRBV12-4; clone_size: NA; cdr3_aa: CASSFGGTVNTEAFF; cdr3_nt: TGTGCCAGCAGTTTTGGGGGGACTGTGAACACTGAAGCTTTCTTT
j_call: TRBJ2-1; d_call: TRBD2; v_call: TRBV7-2; clone_size: many; cdr3_aa: CASSRSLERGSYNEQFF; cdr3_nt: TGTGCCAGCAGCCGGTCCCTGGAGCGGGGCTCCTACAATGAGCAGTTCTTC
j_call: TRBJ2-7; d_call: TRBD2; v_call: TRBV28; clone_size: few; cdr3_aa: CALSTYREGYEQYF; cdr3_nt: TGTGCCTTAAGTACGTACCGGGAGGGCTACGAGCAGTACTTC
j_call: TRBJ1-6; d_call: TRBD1; v_call: TRBV6-6; clone_size: many; cdr3_aa: CASSTGGYNSPLHF; cdr3_nt: TGTGCCAGCAGTACAGGGGGCTATAATTCACCCCTCCACTTT
j_call: TRBJ2-1; d_call: TRBD2; v_call: TRBV7-8; clone_size: many; cdr3_aa: CASSSGLAGPHYNEQFF; cdr3_nt: TGTGCCAGCAGCTCCGGACTAGCGGGACCGCACTACAATGAGCAGTTCTTC
j_call: TRBJ2-3; d_call: NA; v_call: TRBV20-1; clone_size: many; cdr3_aa: CSARDRVTSTDTQYF; cdr3_nt: TGCAGTGCTAGAGATCGGGTAACTAGCACAGATACGCAGTATTTT
j_call: TRBJ2-2; d_call: NA; v_call: TRBV7-3; clone_size: many; cdr3_aa: CASSLIPGVFTGELFF; cdr3_nt: TGTGCCAGCAGCTTAATCCCAGGGGTTTTCACCGGGGAGCTGTTTTTT
j_call: TRBJ2-5; d_call: TRBD2; v_call: TRBV25-1; clone_size: many; cdr3_aa: CAGGEGETQYF; cdr3_nt: TGTGCGGGGGGGGAAGGGGAGACCCAGTACTTC
j_call: TRBJ2-7; d_call: NA; v_call: TRBV29-1; clone_size: NA; cdr3_aa: CSAAQGTDPYEQYF; cdr3_nt: TGCAGCGCTGCACAGGGTACAGACCCCTACGAGCAGTACTTC
j_call: TRBJ1-5; d_call: TRBD1; v_call: TRBV6-1; clone_size: NA; cdr3_aa: CASRGTGEGNQPQHF; cdr3_nt: TGTGCCAGCAGGGGGACAGGGGAGGGCAATCAGCCCCAGCATTTT
j_call: TRBJ2-7; d_call: NA; v_call: TRBV19; clone_size: many; cdr3_aa: CASSMRETVYEQYF; cdr3_nt: TGTGCCAGTAGTATGAGGGAGACAGTTTACGAGCAGTACTTC
j_call: TRBJ1-6; d_call: NA; v_call: TRBV27; clone_size: NA; cdr3_aa: CASSPSGPLNSPLHF; cdr3_nt: TGTGCCAGCAGTCCGTCGGGACCGCTCAATTCACCCCTCCACTTT
j_call: TRBJ2-4; d_call: NA; v_call: TRBV10-3; clone_size: many; cdr3_aa: CAISAGSLAKNIQYF; cdr3_nt: TGTGCCATCAGTGCCGGAAGTCTAGCCAAAAACATTCAGTACTTC
j_call: TRBJ2-2; d_call: NA; v_call: TRBV25-1; clone_size: many; cdr3_aa: CASSEEGNTGELFF; cdr3_nt: TGTGCCAGCAGTGAAGAGGGGAACACCGGGGAGCTGTTTTTT
j_call: TRBJ2-7; d_call: NA; v_call: TRBV13; clone_size: NA; cdr3_aa: CASRLRTSSYEQYF; cdr3_nt: TGTGCCAGCAGGCTCCGGACCAGTTCCTACGAGCAGTACTTC
j_call: TRBJ2-2; d_call: NA; v_call: TRBV7-3; clone_size: many; cdr3_aa: CASTIPPGELFF; cdr3_nt: TGTGCCAGCACAATACCCCCCGGGGAGCTGTTTTTT
j_call: TRBJ2-7; d_call: NA; v_call: TRBV12-3/TRBV12-4; clone_size: many; cdr3_aa: CASSFSDSRQYF; cdr3_nt: TGTGCCAGCAGTTTTTCGGACAGCCGGCAGTACTTC
j_call: TRBJ2-2; d_call: NA; v_call: TRBV19; clone_size: many; cdr3_aa: CASSTSPGATGELFF; cdr3_nt: TGTGCCAGTAGTACATCCCCAGGGGCAACCGGGGAGCTGTTTTTT
j_call: TRBJ2-2; d_call: NA; v_call: TRBV10-2; clone_size: many; cdr3_aa: CASSEEGGNTGELFF; cdr3_nt: TGCGCCAGCAGTGAAGAGGGAGGGAACACCGGGGAGCTGTTTTTT
j_call: TRBJ2-7; d_call: NA; v_call: TRBV4-1; clone_size: NA; cdr3_aa: CASSTRQEASYEQYF; cdr3_nt: TGCGCCAGCAGCACCCGACAGGAGGCCTCCTACGAGCAGTACTTC
j_call: TRBJ1-5; d_call: NA; v_call: TRBV11-2; clone_size: NA; cdr3_aa: CASSLDPRGDQPQHF; cdr3_nt: TGTGCCAGCAGCTTAGATCCTCGGGGCGATCAGCCCCAGCATTTT
j_call: TRBJ1-1; d_call: NA; v_call: TRBV7-8; clone_size: many; cdr3_aa: CASSLGVVAFF; cdr3_nt: TGTGCCAGCAGCTTAGGCGTTGTAGCTTTCTTT
j_call: TRBJ2-1; d_call: TRBD2; v_call: TRBV28; clone_size: many; cdr3_aa: CASSPTAGGQSNTYNEQFF; cdr3_nt: TGTGCCAGCAGCCCCACAGCGGGGGGTCAGTCAAACACCTACAATGAGCAGTTCTTC
j_call: TRBJ1-5; d_call: TRBD1; v_call: TRBV10-3; clone_size: many; cdr3_aa: CAISEWGTEKYF; cdr3_nt: TGTGCCATCAGTGAGTGGGGGACAGAAAAGTATTTT
j_call: TRBJ2-5; d_call: NA; v_call: TRBV19; clone_size: many; cdr3_aa: CASSSLSRETQYF; cdr3_nt: TGTGCCAGTAGTAGCCTATCGAGGGAGACCCAGTACTTC
j_call: TRBJ2-3; d_call: TRBD2; v_call: TRBV5-1; clone_size: many; cdr3_aa: CASSFRLAGGSQLTDTQYF; cdr3_nt: TGCGCCAGCAGCTTCCGGCTAGCGGGAGGGTCGCAACTTACAGATACGCAGTATTTT
j_call: TRBJ2-1; d_call: TRBD1; v_call: TRBV20-1; clone_size: NA; cdr3_aa: CSAIKGQGFGEQFF; cdr3_nt: TGCAGTGCCATAAAGGGACAGGGGTTCGGTGAGCAGTTCTTC
j_call: TRBJ1-3; d_call: NA; v_call: TRBV5-6; clone_size: many; cdr3_aa: CASSLISGTFGNTIYF; cdr3_nt: TGTGCCAGCAGCTTGATATCCGGGACTTTTGGAAACACCATATATTTT
j_call: TRBJ1-2; d_call: NA; v_call: TRBV5-6; clone_size: once; cdr3_aa: CDSSSAGHYGYTF; cdr3_nt: TGTGACAGCAGCTCGGCAGGGCACTATGGCTACACCTTC
j_call: TRBJ1-2; d_call: NA; v_call: TRBV5-1; clone_size: few; cdr3_aa: CASSLAHQGSYGYTF; cdr3_nt: TGCGCCAGCAGCTTGGCCCACCAGGGTAGTTATGGCTACACCTTC
j_call: TRBJ1-5; d_call: TRBD1; v_call: TRBV19; clone_size: many; cdr3_aa: CASSDGTGGSNQPQHF; cdr3_nt: TGTGCCAGTAGCGACGGGACAGGGGGTAGCAATCAGCCCCAGCATTTT
j_call: TRBJ2-1; d_call: TRBD2; v_call: TRBV28; clone_size: many; cdr3_aa: CASSFRSGRAIVEQFF; cdr3_nt: TGTGCCAGCAGTTTCCGTAGCGGGAGGGCCATAGTTGAGCAGTTCTTC
j_call: TRBJ2-7; d_call: TRBD2; v_call: TRBV7-2; clone_size: many; cdr3_aa: CASSMGLAGAPSYEQYF; cdr3_nt: TGTGCCAGCAGCATGGGACTAGCGGGAGCCCCGTCCTACGAGCAGTACTTC
j_call: TRBJ1-1; d_call: NA; v_call: TRBV11-2; clone_size: many; cdr3_aa: CASSSYTEAFF; cdr3_nt: TGTGCCAGCAGCTCCTACACTGAAGCTTTCTTT
j_call: TRBJ2-5; d_call: TRBD2; v_call: TRBV6-1; clone_size: many; cdr3_aa: CASTPGLAGVATQYF; cdr3_nt: TGTGCCAGCACTCCGGGACTAGCGGGAGTCGCGACCCAGTACTTC
j_call: TRBJ2-5; d_call: TRBD2; v_call: TRBV29-1; clone_size: NA; cdr3_aa: CSVGGGGLETQYF; cdr3_nt: TGCAGCGTTGGCGGGGGGGGCCTGGAGACCCAGTACTTC
j_call: TRBJ1-2; d_call: NA; v_call: TRBV14; clone_size: few; cdr3_aa: CASSQDHREPRGYTF; cdr3_nt: TGTGCCAGCAGCCAAGATCATAGGGAACCAAGAGGCTACACCTTC
j_call: TRBJ1-5; d_call: NA; v_call: TRBV18; clone_size: few; cdr3_aa: CASSLFDPRVDQPQHF; cdr3_nt: TGTGCCAGCTCACTATTTGACCCGCGAGTGGATCAGCCCCAGCATTTT
j_call: TRBJ2-7; d_call: TRBD1; v_call: TRBV3-1; clone_size: many; cdr3_aa: CASSQDAGGRRRDEQYF; cdr3_nt: TGTGCCAGCAGCCAAGACGCAGGGGGACGAAGAAGGGACGAGCAGTACTTC